Reported below is one TCR beta chain. Its antigen is still unknown. Per-base qualities were not stored, and no clone one base away is much larger. CDR1 and CDR2 (SGHRS, YFSETQ) derive from the germline V gene. Measured from the cysteine to the phenylalanine, the CDR3 is 13 residues long. The sequence is cut down to CDR3 DNA, 39 bases in frame from base 1. V and J lose 0 bases and 9 bases, and a span of 12 bases separates them. This record belongs to a study of cytomegalovirus exposure and HLA in healthy donors (dated by TCRdb to 2016 to 2017). Study-wide context: According to an earlier analysis of around 600 of the donors, some 170 million T cells yielded 90 million to 130 million unique TCR beta sequences and about 300 Gb of sequence data. Genome-wide SNP genotypes for about 60% of the roughly 670 donors were used in a later genetic analysis, which treated that subset as a discovery cohort. Rather than drawing on any new phenotypic data, the later analysis identified candidate immune exposures from TCR beta sequences and the way those sequences occurred across donors. Among 398 genotyped donors of the cohort, an average of roughly 240,000 unique TCR beta nucleotide sequences were sequenced per donor, around 20% of them non-productive. HLA typing included class I and class II loci at four-digit resolution. Approximately 310 gigabases of sequencing data and tens of millions of unique TCR sequences were included in an early release covering roughly 600 HLA-typed donors. To predict cytomegalovirus infection status, the study combined high-throughput TCR immunosequencing, statistical association of individual TCRs with disease status, and machine learning. Donor age, sex, ethnicity and CMV serostatus were compiled together with the repertoire data. About five DR-DQ haplotypes were treated as single units for association and clustering because of strong linkage in the cohort. The study aimed to test whether cataloging public T cell receptors could reveal signatures of past pathogen exposure. Among the roughly 390 genotyped donors, around 81% belonged to the genetic ancestry cluster associated with self-reported Caucasian donors. The T cell repertoires of under 750 subjects were profiled by immunosequencing and related to cytomegalovirus serostatus. Along with the approximately 620-subject first cohort, a separate validation cohort of over a hundred different subjects was used. To decide whether each TCR beta V gene segment behaved as functional or pseudogenic, an earlier analysis of several hundred of the donors relied on high-throughput TCR beta sequencing. To study patterns of TCR occurrence, a later analysis re-analyzed previously published TCR beta repertoires from several hundred donors and added high-resolution HLA genotyping. Every repertoire in the discovery cohort had been generated on one and the same sequencing platform. The number of donors typed differed by locus, with about 620-630 for A, B, C, DRB1 and DQB1, around 520 for DQA1, approximately 580 for DPA1, and over 400 for DPB1.

Library method: the immunoSEQ multiplex PCR assay. The multiplex PCR relied on a mix of 60 forward primers for TCR Vbeta segments and 13 reverse primers for TCR Jbeta segments. The CDR3 region of rearranged TCR beta genes was amplified from genomic DNA by a multiplex PCR assay. On the Illumina HiSeq System, the amplified TCR beta libraries were sequenced as 87-base-pair reads. The study's own analysis went as follows. A later analysis counted approximately 74 million unique TCR beta chains across the 666 repertoires, and approximately 11 million of these chains were shared by at least two donors. Raw reads were error-corrected and collapsed into unique sequences by a nearest-neighbor algorithm in which closely related sequences were merged to remove PCR and sequencing errors. V, D and J gene segments were assigned by aligning CDR3 sequences to IMGT reference sequences. For a sequence to be retained, a match of at least six nucleotides was required to both a V gene segment and a J gene segment. A rearrangement counted as productive if the CDR3 had no stop codons and remained in frame with V and J, and every other rearrangement counted as non-productive. CDR3 was defined according to IMGT convention as the region running from the second conserved V-encoded cysteine to the conserved J-encoded phenylalanine. The earlier analysis of 587 of the donors excluded sequences that lacked an unambiguous match to a single V gene segment. An earlier analysis of a few hundred of the donors classified V segments as functional when productive rearrangements were above 56.7% and as segregating when the standard deviation between donors was above 5%. A statistical classification framework was built for diagnosing cytomegalovirus status from the catalog of TCR beta chain sequences. In a later analysis, V and J genes were assigned by comparing TCR nucleotide sequences against IMGT/GENE-DB human TR gene sequences. In a later analysis, CDR3 sequences and most-parsimonious VDJ recombination scenarios were assigned using the TCRdist pipeline. In a later analysis, every TCR beta chain was defined by the combination of its CDR3 amino acid sequence and its V-gene family, and reads without a unique V-gene family were dropped. In a later analysis, 450 to 600 highly shared, low-generation-probability nucleotide sequences were removed to address suspected cross-contamination and a sequencing artifact. In a later analysis, a clonal expansion index for each public chain was calculated from normalized within-repertoire ranks of inferred template counts. A later analysis computed generation probabilities with a VDJ recombination model fitted to out-of-frame rearrangements, and checked the results against IGoR. Hypergeometric tests were used in a later analysis to score TCR-TCR, TCR-HLA and TCR-CMV co-occurrence, with a repertoire-size bias correction applied to the TCR pairs. To estimate false discovery rates, a later analysis permuted the HLA or CMV assignments 20 times. In a later analysis, co-occurring TCRs were grouped with DBSCAN, and TCRdist sequence similarity was added when clustering was performed within HLA-allele-positive subsets. Repertoires with fewer than 30,000 or more than 120,000 public chains, plus five repertoires with anomalous nucleotide sharing, were excluded from co-occurrence clustering. Not all clones reach the TCRdb copy of this immuneACCESS table, which keeps in-frame sequences only. Checked studies attribute under half of the gap to unresolved V genes and leave the rest unexplained. That table supplies the V and J calls and clone size; D and trimming were determined from the DNA. The sample table contains around 170,000 clones; only one count was recorded for about four fifths of them. Of the sample, 0.35% to 0.45% is held by the ten largest clones.

Study-wide conclusions, independent of this receptor: In a later analysis, several top co-occurrence clusters were reported to appear linked to parvovirus B19, influenza, CMV and Epstein-Barr virus. This cohort had only TCR beta chains sequenced, and the lack of alpha or paired-chain data limited which features could be detected. An earlier analysis of approximately 570 of the donors showed that most TCR beta V segments appeared in productive rearrangements either about 87% or about 30% of the time, which broadly matched IMGT annotations. A later genetic analysis associated a missense DCLRE1C variant with V-gene and J-gene trimming of TCR beta chains, and an independent cohort replicated the association. According to a later analysis, most CMV-associated TCR beta chains appeared to be HLA-restricted, and the HLA associations seemed to be driven largely by CMV exposure. Assigning TCR associations to individual alleles was difficult when HLA alleles, especially DR and DQ, strongly co-occurred. A later analysis associated 16,951 TCR beta sequences with specific HLA alleles at a false discovery rate of 0.05. The authors suggested that the approach could potentially be extended to other disease states and immunological phenotypes. In vitro tests confirmed that a few of the cytomegalovirus-associated TCR beta chains recognize cytomegalovirus antigens. Roughly uniform sequencing depth across donors was assumed in presence/absence analyses, although this assumption may not hold. Linkage disequilibrium might explain the correlated functional status among segregating V segments, but an unknown experimental factor could not be ruled out. In a later analysis, TCR association rates were found to vary across HLA loci, with the most associated TCRs seen for DRB1 alleles and the fewest for HLA-C alleles. Because counts were too low, 15 or so rarely observed V segments, including chromosome 9 orphons, were excluded from the earlier analysis of several hundred of the donors. Across donors, most TCR sequences were observed very rarely, whereas some public TCRs were present in many individuals. CMV serostatus was the only immune exposure information available for the cohort. A cluster of highly shared sequence variants was judged likely to be a technical artifact of the sequencing pipeline. Cytomegalovirus status was reported to be diagnosed by the classifier with high specificity and sensitivity in both the original and validation cohorts. Because HLA typing was missing for some donors at each locus, association tests included only the typed subset. A total of fewer than 200 TCR beta chains were listed by the study as associated with cytomegalovirus. The 87-base-pair reads could not distinguish some IMGT-functional V segments, including TRBV6-2 and TRBV6-3, so those segments were excluded. A further reported finding was that TCR beta sequences accurately predicted the HLA-A and HLA-B alleles for most subjects in the first cohort. In a later analysis, HLA-associated TCR beta chains showed more clonal expansion and lower generation probabilities than non-associated chains that were equally common. In a later genetic analysis, fewer N-insertions in productive TCRs were reported among donors in an Asian-associated ancestry cluster than the roughly 710-donor mean.

The cohort consisted of some 670 healthy bone marrow donors. All cohort members were sampled while nominally healthy, although unrecorded immune exposures were likely present. The donor tested CMV seronegative, placing the donor among the 350 to 400 seronegative members of the cohort. A peripheral blood sample was collected from each donor, and TCR beta sequencing was performed on peripheral blood mononuclear cells. The Qiagen DNeasy Blood Extraction Kit was used to extract genomic DNA from the blood cell samples. The sequenced material came from PBMCs. The chain is made from TRBV5-1 and TRBJ2-5, with no reliable assignment of the D segment. This sequence was found in a boy younger than 10 in good health and CMV-seronegative. Here the CDR3 is given as CASSLDGSRSQYF. The nucleotides are TGCGCCAGCAGCTTGGATGGTTCCAGGTCCCAGTACTTC.